The next 31 T cell receptor beta chains were all read from a single sample in a study of cytomegalovirus exposure and HLA in healthy donors. Primers for the PCR totalled 60 Vbeta and 13 Jbeta. Some clones are missing from TCRdb's copy, which holds only in-frame ones; the method was immunoSEQ multiplex PCR. The sample has roughly 120,000 clones; around 77% are singletons. The source material was PBMCs. These receptors all come from a man between 45 and 60 years old in good health and CMV-seropositive.

The chain links TRBV7-3 to TRBJ2-1; tentatively, D is TRBD2 (7 bases). The CDR3 runs 15 residues. The germline CDR1 and CDR2 sequences are SGHTA and FQGTGA. The V end lost 5 bases, the J end lost 7 bases, and 18 bases lay between the germline ends. The CDR3 DNA follows: TGTGCCAGCAGCCCCCGGAGGGGGGGAGTAAATGAGCAGTTCTTC. It yields the protein CASSPRRGGVNEQFF.

Of note for this clone: In the same sample, other DNA sequences code for this CDR3. V is TRBV6-5 and J is TRBJ2-7; TRBD2 agrees at 8 bases. There are 15 residues in the CDR3. The V gene end was trimmed by 0 bases and the J gene end by 3 bases; junction bases not matched to a gene: 4. In germline, CDR1 is MNHEY, CDR2 SVGAGI. The CDR3 spells CASSYSRRGVYEQYF. CDR3 coding DNA: TGTGCCAGCAGTTACTCGAGGCGGGGGGTCTACGAGCAGTACTTC.

The chain couples TRBV2 to TRBJ1-2; tentative D call: TRBD1 (5 bases). The V gene lost 6 bases and the J gene lost 0 bases, with 11 bases spanning the gap. Germline lookup yields CDR1 SNHLY and CDR2 FYNNEI. This CDR3 comprises 14 residues. The CDR3 is CASRETATNYGYTF. CDR3 nucleotide sequence: TGTGCCAGCAGGGAGACAGCAACTAACTATGGCTACACCTTC.

The chain has TRBV4-1 and TRBJ2-5; D is unresolved. The J call is in doubt because the DNA end fits TRBJ2-7 better. CDR3 length: 13 residues. From germline, CDR1 is MGHRA and CDR2 YSYEKL. CDR3 sequence reads: CASSQPDTYEQYF. The DNA of the CDR3 is TGCGCCAGCAGCCAACCCGACACCTACGAGCAGTACTTC.

This clone occurred once. This chain links TRBV6-4 with TRBJ1-1; 7 bases agree with TRBD1. V lost 5 bases and J lost 3; bases outside the gene matches: 3. This CDR3 has 13 residues. Germline V gives CDR1 MRHNA, CDR2 SNTAGT. CDR3 sequence reads: CASSPTGDTEAFF. The CDR3 nucleotides read TGTGCCAGCAGTCCCACAGGGGACACTGAAGCTTTCTTT.

The V and J genes are TRBV9 and TRBJ2-5; tentatively, D is TRBD2 (6 bases). The better agreement between TRBJ2-7 and the DNA end casts doubt on the J call. The CDR3 loop spans 14 amino acids. Germline assignment: CDR1 SGDLS and CDR2 YYNGEE. CDR3 protein: CASSVAGTSYEQYF. For the CDR3, the DNA is TGTGCCAGCAGCGTAGCGGGGACTTCCTACGAGCAGTACTTC.

The chain links TRBV29-1 to TRBJ2-3; weak D call: TRBD1 (5 bases). The CDR3 is 13 amino acids. Germline CDR1 is SQVTM and CDR2 is ANQGSEA. Trimming stripped 4 bases from V and 1 base from J, with 9 bases between. CDR3 DNA sequence: TGCAGCGTTGGGGGCAGGGGCACAGATACGCAGTATTTT. It yields the protein CSVGGRGTDTQYF.

The genes are TRBV19 and TRBJ1-6, with D maybe TRBD1 (6 bases). The germline gives CDR1 LNHDA, CDR2 SQIVND (reference sequence). The CDR3 has 16 residues. The germline V and J ends were trimmed by 2 bases and 6 bases, with 14 bases remaining between them. The CDR3 reads CASSISRDTRNSPLHF. The CDR3 DNA follows: TGTGCCAGTAGTATATCCCGGGACACGCGTAATTCACCCCTCCACTTT.

The V call is TRBV4-1, the J call TRBJ2-7; TRBD1 matches at 9 bases. Germline V gives CDR1 MGHRA, CDR2 YSYEKL. This CDR3 contains 18 residues. V shed 3 bases and J 6 bases; nucleotides not matched to a gene: 18. The CDR3, as DNA: TGCGCCAGCAGCCAGCTACCCCCTGGCACAGGGGGCTTGACCGAGCAGTACTTC. This translates into CASSQLPPGTGGLTEQYF.

V is TRBV11-2 and J is TRBJ2-3; 7 bases are shared with TRBD1. J lost 9 bases, V lost 5 bases, and 8 bases had no gene match. Germline assignment: CDR1 SGHAT and CDR2 FQNNGV. CDR3 length: 13 amino acids. CDR3 residues: CASSAIQGKTQYF. The CDR3 coding sequence is TGTGCCAGCAGCGCCATACAGGGGAAAACGCAGTATTTT.

CDR3 DNA sequence: TGTGCCAGCAGCCTCGGGACACGCCAAGAGACCCAGTACTTC. Protein sequence: CASSLGTRQETQYF. The chain couples TRBV5-4 to TRBJ2-5; TRBD1 is a possible D gene (6 bases). The CDR3 is made up of 14 amino acids. Trimming took 4 bases from V and 1 from J, leaving 11 bases between them. Germline lookup yields CDR1 SGHNT and CDR2 YYREEE (reference sequence). Drawing the rest from reference TRBV5-4 and TRBJ2-5, the complete variable domain is ETGVTQSPTHLIKTRGQQVTLRCSSQSGHNTVSWYQQALGQGPQFIFQYYREEENGRGNFPPRFSGLQFPNYSSELNVNALELDDSALYLCASSLGTRQETQYFGPGTRLLVL.

The chain carries TRBV2 and TRBJ1-5; the D gene is possibly TRBD1 (6 bases). Germline CDR1 is SNHLY and CDR2 is FYNNEI. This CDR3 is 13 amino acids long. V was trimmed by 7 bases and J by 4 bases, leaving 11 bases between them. In DNA, the CDR3 is TGTGCCAGCACCGTACAGGGAAATCAGCCCCAGCATTTT. Protein sequence: CASTVQGNQPQHF.

Only a few counts were recorded for this clone. The chain recombines TRBV5-1 with TRBJ1-2; 10 nucleotides line up with TRBD1. The junction had 5 bases not matched to a gene; V was cut back by 4 bases and J by 8 bases. There are 13 residues in the CDR3. The germline CDR1 and CDR2 sequences are SGHRS and YFSETQ. This CDR3 is CASSPGQGVGYTF. The CDR3 nucleotides are TGCGCCAGCAGCCCTGGACAGGGGGTCGGCTACACCTTC.

The genes are TRBV30 and TRBJ1-6; a weak D match, TRBD1 (5 bases). V was pared by 4 bases and J by 5 bases, with 12 bases between. Germline V gives CDR1 GTSNPN, CDR2 SVGIG (reference sequence). This CDR3 has 14 amino acids. The CDR3 sequence is CAWNRGYDNSPLHF. In nucleotides, the CDR3 is TGTGCCTGGAATAGGGGCTACGATAATTCACCCCTCCACTTT. Drawing the rest from reference TRBV30 and TRBJ1-6, the complete variable domain is SQTIHQWPATLVQPVGSPLSLECTVEGTSNPNLYWYRQAAGRGLQLLFYSVGIGQISSEVPQNLSASRPQDRQFILSSKKLLLSDSGFYLCAWNRGYDNSPLHFGNGTRLTVT.

Only a few counts were recorded for this clone. The gene calls are TRBV4-3 and TRBJ1-1; D gene uncertain. CDR1 and CDR2 from the germline V gene are LGHNA and YSLEER. The CDR3 is made up of 16 amino acids. The V end lost 6 bases, the J end lost 1 base, and 18 bases lay between the germline ends. The CDR3 reads CASSPGSPVGNTEAFF. CDR3 in DNA: TGCGCCAGCAGTCCCGGGTCTCCGGTCGGGAACACTGAAGCTTTCTTT.

The V gene is TRBV5-1, the J gene TRBJ2-7; TRBD1 matches at 9 bases. The ends lost 0 bases at V and 7 bases at J; junction bases unmatched: 8. CDR3 length: 15 residues. Germline CDR1 is SGHRS and CDR2 is YFSETQ. CDR3 DNA: TGCGCCAGCAGCTTGGGAGTGGGACAGGGACAGGAGCAGTACTTC. Protein: CASSLGVGQGQEQYF.

CDR3 sequence: CASSAGQGNSPLHF. The CDR3 DNA reads as TGCGCCAGCAGCGCTGGACAGGGAAATTCACCCCTCCACTTT. The chain joins TRBV10-1 to TRBJ1-6; 8 bases map to TRBD1. CDR3 size: 14 residues. V lost 6 bases, J lost 7 bases, and 5 bases stayed unmatched. CDR1 and CDR2 from the germline V gene are WNHNN and SYGVQD (reference sequence).

The rearrangement joins TRBV7-2 to TRBJ2-5; no definite D call. Germline assignment: CDR1 SGHTA and CDR2 FQGNSA. The CDR3 extends over 13 amino acids. The ends were cut back, 3 bases at V and 3 bases at J, with 8 bases in the middle. The CDR3 nucleotides are TGTGCCAGCAGCTTCTACAGAGAAGAGACCCAGTACTTC. Translating it yields CASSFYREETQYF.

This clone was counted only a few times. The chain uses TRBV5-1 and TRBJ2-1; maybe TRBD1 (5 bases). The V end lost 4 bases, the J end lost 6 bases, and 17 bases lay between the germline ends. The CDR3 has 15 residues. CDR1 is SGHRS, CDR2 YFSETQ, per germline. Written as DNA, the CDR3 is TGCGCCAGCAGCCCCGAGGTGGGGCGCGGCAATGAGCAGTTCTTC. Its translation: CASSPEVGRGNEQFF.

This clone was found once. V and J are TRBV18 and TRBJ1-5, with D unresolved. The CDR3 sequence is 15 residues long. In germline, CDR1 is KGHSH, CDR2 LQKENI. Trimming removed 3 bases at V and 3 bases at J, with 12 bases between. For the CDR3, the DNA is TGTGCCAGCTCACCGAGTGTCGGAGACAATCAGCCCCAGCATTTT. Translating it yields CASSPSVGDNQPQHF.

The table lists this clone with a count of one. The chain combines TRBV6-5 with TRBJ2-7; the D is unclear. The germline V gene encodes CDR1 MNHEY and CDR2 SVGAGI. V lost 6 bases and J lost 0, with 12 bases in between. This CDR3 is 14 amino acids long. The CDR3 DNA is TGTGCCAGCAGCATAGACACTCTCTCCTACGAGCAGTACTTC. Translation: CASSIDTLSYEQYF.

This clone was counted a few times. The rearrangement links TRBV7-9 to TRBJ1-2; TRBD1 is a possible D gene (5 bases). Germline V gene lookup returns CDR1 SEHNR and CDR2 FQNEAQ (reference sequence). Trimming stripped 5 bases from V and 8 bases from J, with 21 bases between. This CDR3 is built from 15 residues. As DNA, the CDR3 is TGTGCCAGCAGCCCACTCGAGACAGCCACCTTCGGCTACACCTTC. This translates into CASSPLETATFGYTF.

This chain's CDR3 is CASSVRDIVNAGELFF. The CDR3 DNA is TGTGCCAGCAGTGTCAGGGACATAGTAAACGCCGGGGAGCTGTTTTTT. This sequence joins TRBV2 and TRBJ2-2; tentatively, D is TRBD1 (6 bases). CDR1 and CDR2 from the germline V gene are SNHLY and FYNNEI. Trimming removed 4 bases from V and 6 bases from J, with 18 bases in between. The CDR3 covers 16 residues.

This clone occurred a few times. This chain connects TRBV7-2 to TRBJ1-2; D is unclear. Deletions cut 5 bases from V and 5 bases from J, with 9 bases between. CDR3 size: 12 residues. Germline CDR1 SGHTA, CDR2 FQGNSA. The CDR3 nucleotides read TGTGCCAGCAGCCCCGGGGTGTATGGCTACACCTTC. It translates to CASSPGVYGYTF.

The V gene is TRBV6-1, the J gene TRBJ2-3, with no clear D. Germline CDR1 reads MNHNS; CDR2 reads SASEGT. The V gene lost 7 bases and the J gene lost 6 bases, with 8 bases spanning the gap. The CDR3 totals 11 residues. Written as DNA, the CDR3 is TGTGCCAGCATCCCCTCCGATACGCAGTATTTT. It yields the protein CASIPSDTQYF.

This clone came up a few times. This rearrangement joins TRBV2 to TRBJ1-4, with a possible D match to TRBD1 (6 bases). Trimming took off 4 bases at V and 7 bases at J, with 10 bases between the two ends. The CDR3 loop spans 13 amino acids. The germline CDR1 and CDR2 sequences are SNHLY and FYNNEI. CDR3 loop: CASSAQGREKLFF. CDR3 nucleotides: TGTGCCAGCAGTGCCCAGGGGCGTGAAAAACTGTTTTTT.

The rearrangement joins TRBV29-1 to TRBJ1-2; D uncertain. V lost 2 bases and J lost 4, with 11 bases in between. Germline V gene data show CDR1 as SQVTM and CDR2 as ANQGSEA. This CDR3 contains 13 residues. The CDR3 DNA reads TGCAGCGTTGAACCGTTGGCTGGCTATGGCTACACCTTC. It translates to CSVEPLAGYGYTF.

The chain combines TRBV29-1 with TRBJ1-2, with D tentatively TRBD1 (6 bases). The germline V gene encodes CDR1 SQVTM and CDR2 ANQGSEA. Trimming stripped 5 bases from V and 0 bases from J, with 13 bases between. The CDR3 is made up of 14 amino acids. CDR3: CSVRTDSANYGYTF. CDR3 nucleotide sequence: TGCAGCGTTCGGACAGACTCCGCTAACTATGGCTACACCTTC. The full variable domain, in which reference TRBV29-1 and TRBJ1-2 provide the parts outside the CDR3, is SAVISQKPSRDICQRGTSLTIQCQVDSQVTMMFWYRQQPGQSLTLIATANQGSEATYESGFVIDKFPISRPNLTFSTLTVSNMSPEDSSIYLCSVRTDSANYGYTFGSGTRLTVV.

The V gene is TRBV5-4, the J gene TRBJ1-2, with D tentatively TRBD1 (6 bases). CDR1 SGHNT and CDR2 YYREEE come from the germline V gene (reference sequence). CDR3 length: 15 amino acids. The V end lost 3 bases, the J end lost 4 bases, and 16 bases lay between the germline ends. CDR3 in DNA: TGTGCCAGCAGCTGGGGAGGGGGGGATAGCTATGGCTACACCTTC. It encodes CASSWGGGDSYGYTF. The variable domain in full, completed from reference TRBV5-4 and TRBJ1-2, reads ETGVTQSPTHLIKTRGQQVTLRCSSQSGHNTVSWYQQALGQGPQFIFQYYREEENGRGNFPPRFSGLQFPNYSSELNVNALELDDSALYLCASSWGGGDSYGYTFGSGTRLTVV.

CDR3 in amino acids: CASSLAGRSGSGTQYF. CDR3 nucleotides: TGTGCCAGCAGCTTGGCCGGCAGGAGCGGGAGTGGGACCCAGTACTTC. The chain uses TRBV5-4 and TRBJ2-5, with TRBD2 matching 8 bases. This CDR3 contains 16 residues. Per germline, CDR1 SGHNT and CDR2 YYREEE (reference sequence). J was trimmed by 7 bases and V by 0 bases; bases with no gene match: 11.

The J gene is TRBJ1-4, the V gene TRBV18, with D perhaps matching TRBD1 (6 bases). V gave up 4 bases and J gave up 0 bases, with 15 bases separating them. The germline CDR1 and CDR2 sequences are KGHSH and LQKENI. The CDR3 covers 17 residues. CDR3 in amino acids: CASSQFDRPTTNEKLFF. CDR3 bases: TGTGCCAGCTCACAATTCGACAGGCCAACAACTAATGAAAAACTGTTTTTT.